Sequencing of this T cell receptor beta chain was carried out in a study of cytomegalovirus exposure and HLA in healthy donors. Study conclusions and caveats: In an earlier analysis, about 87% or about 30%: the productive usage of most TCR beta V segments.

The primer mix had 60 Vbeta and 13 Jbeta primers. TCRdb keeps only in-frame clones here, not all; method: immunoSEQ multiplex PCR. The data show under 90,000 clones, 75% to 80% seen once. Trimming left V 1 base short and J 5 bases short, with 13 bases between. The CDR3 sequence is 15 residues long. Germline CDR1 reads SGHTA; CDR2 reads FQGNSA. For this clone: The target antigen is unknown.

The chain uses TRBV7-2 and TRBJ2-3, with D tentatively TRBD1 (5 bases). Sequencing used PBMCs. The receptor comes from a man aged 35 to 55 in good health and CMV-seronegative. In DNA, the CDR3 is TGTGCCAGCAGCTTAGGGAATATAGGGGTAGATACGCAGTATTTT. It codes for CASSLGNIGVDTQYF.